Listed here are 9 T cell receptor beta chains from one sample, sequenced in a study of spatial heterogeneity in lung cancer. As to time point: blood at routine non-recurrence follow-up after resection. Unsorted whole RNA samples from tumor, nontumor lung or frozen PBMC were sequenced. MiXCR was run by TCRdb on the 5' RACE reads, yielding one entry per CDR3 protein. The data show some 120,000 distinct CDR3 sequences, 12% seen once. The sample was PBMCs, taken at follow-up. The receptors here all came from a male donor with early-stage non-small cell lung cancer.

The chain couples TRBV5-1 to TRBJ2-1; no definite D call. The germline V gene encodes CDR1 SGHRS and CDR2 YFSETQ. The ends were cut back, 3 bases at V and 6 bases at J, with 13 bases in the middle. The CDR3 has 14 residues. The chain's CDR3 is CASSSKMLGNEQFF. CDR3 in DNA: TGCGCCAGCAGCTCGAAGATGCTTGGCAATGAGCAGTTCTTC.

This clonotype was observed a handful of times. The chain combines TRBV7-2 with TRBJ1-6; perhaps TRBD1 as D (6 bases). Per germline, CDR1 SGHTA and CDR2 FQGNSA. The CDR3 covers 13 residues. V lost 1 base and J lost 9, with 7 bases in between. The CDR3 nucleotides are TGTGCCAGCAGCTTAGACAGGGCTTCACCCCTCCACTTT. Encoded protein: CASSLDRASPLHF.

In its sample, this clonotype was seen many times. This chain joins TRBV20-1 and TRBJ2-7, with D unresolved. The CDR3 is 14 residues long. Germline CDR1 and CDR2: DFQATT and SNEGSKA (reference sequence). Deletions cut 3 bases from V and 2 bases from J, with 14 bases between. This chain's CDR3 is CSASLIPNAYEQYF. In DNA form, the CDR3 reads TGCAGTGCTAGTCTTATACCTAACGCCTACGAGCAGTACTTC.

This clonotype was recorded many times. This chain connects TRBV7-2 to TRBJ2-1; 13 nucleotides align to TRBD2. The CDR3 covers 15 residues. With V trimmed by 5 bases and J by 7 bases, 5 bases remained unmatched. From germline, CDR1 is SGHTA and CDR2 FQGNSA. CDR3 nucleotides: TGTGCCAGCAGCCCGAGGACTAGCGGGGGAAATGAGCAGTTCTTC. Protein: CASSPRTSGGNEQFF.

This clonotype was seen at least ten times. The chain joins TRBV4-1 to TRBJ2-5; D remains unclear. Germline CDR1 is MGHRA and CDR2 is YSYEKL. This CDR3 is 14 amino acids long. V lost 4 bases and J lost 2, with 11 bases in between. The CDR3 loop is CASSPFLGQETQYF. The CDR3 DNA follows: TGCGCCAGCAGCCCTTTCTTGGGGCAAGAGACCCAGTACTTC.

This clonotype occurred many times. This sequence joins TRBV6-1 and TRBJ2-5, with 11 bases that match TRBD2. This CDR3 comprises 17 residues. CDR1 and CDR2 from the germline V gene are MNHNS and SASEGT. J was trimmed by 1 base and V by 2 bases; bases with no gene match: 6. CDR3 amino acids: CASSESSGGTIQETQYF. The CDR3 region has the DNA TGTGCCAGCAGTGAATCTAGCGGGGGGACTATCCAAGAGACCCAGTACTTC.

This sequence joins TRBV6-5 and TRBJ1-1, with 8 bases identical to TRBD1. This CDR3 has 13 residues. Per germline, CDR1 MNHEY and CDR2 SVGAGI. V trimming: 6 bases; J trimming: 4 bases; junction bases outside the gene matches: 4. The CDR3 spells CASRGQVFTEAFF. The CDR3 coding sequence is TGTGCCAGCAGGGGACAGGTTTTCACTGAAGCTTTCTTT.

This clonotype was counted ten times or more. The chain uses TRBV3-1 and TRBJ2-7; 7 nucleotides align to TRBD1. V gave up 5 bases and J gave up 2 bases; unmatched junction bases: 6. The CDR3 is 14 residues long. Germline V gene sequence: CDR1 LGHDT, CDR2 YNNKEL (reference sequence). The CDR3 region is CASSTGDLAYEQYF. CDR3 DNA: TGTGCCAGCAGCACAGGGGATTTAGCCTACGAGCAGTACTTC.

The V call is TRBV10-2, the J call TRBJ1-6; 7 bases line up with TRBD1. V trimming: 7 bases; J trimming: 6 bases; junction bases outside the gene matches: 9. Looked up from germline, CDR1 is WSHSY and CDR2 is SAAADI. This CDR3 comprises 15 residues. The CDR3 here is CASNTTGSPNSPLHF. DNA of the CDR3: TGCGCCAGCAACACGACAGGGTCCCCTAATTCACCCCTCCACTTT.